These 5 T cell receptor beta chains were sequenced from one sample in a study of cytomegalovirus exposure and HLA in healthy donors. It was with 60 Vbeta and 13 Jbeta primers that the PCR ran. Profiling relied on immunoSEQ multiplex PCR, and the TCRdb table lists in-frame clones only, not all of them. This table has some 120,000 clones, about 75% appearing once. Sequenced material: PBMCs. All receptors derive from a woman in her 40s in good health and CMV-seropositive.

This sequence joins TRBV7-2 and TRBJ2-3; D possibly corresponds to TRBD2 (7 bases). The CDR3 sequence is 12 residues long. CDR1 is SGHTA and CDR2 is FQGNSA in the germline V gene. Deletions cut 4 bases from V and 13 bases from J, with 15 bases between. CDR3 protein: CASSSSGAGEYF. The CDR3 DNA follows: TGTGCCAGCAGCTCCAGCGGGGCAGGGGAGTATTTT.

J is TRBJ2-3 and V is TRBV5-1; the D is unclear. From germline, CDR1 is SGHRS and CDR2 YFSETQ. Trimming removed 2 bases from V and 0 bases from J, with 13 bases in between. This CDR3 region has 16 residues. In nucleotides, the CDR3 is TGCGCCAGCAGCTTACAGAAGACCGCTAGCACAGATACGCAGTATTTT. Its translation: CASSLQKTASTDTQYF.

The V and J genes are TRBV7-7 and TRBJ2-1, with a weak D call TRBD1 (6 bases). V was trimmed by 6 bases and J by 5 bases, leaving 11 bases between them. Germline V CDR1 and CDR2: SSHAT, FNYEAQ (reference sequence). The CDR3 consists of 13 residues. The CDR3 DNA reads TGTGCCAGCAGGGGACAAGACGACAATGAGCAGTTCTTC. Protein sequence: CASRGQDDNEQFF.

The rearrangement links TRBV28 to TRBJ2-7; D is unresolved. V was cut by 3 bases and J by 1 base, with 4 bases left in between. This CDR3 contains 12 residues. The germline V gene encodes CDR1 MDHEN and CDR2 SYDVKM. Here the CDR3 reads CASSLSSYEQYF. The CDR3 nucleotides are TGTGCCAGCAGTTTGAGTTCCTACGAGCAGTACTTC.

The gene calls are TRBV5-6 and TRBJ2-7, with 9 nucleotides matching TRBD1. The ends lost 5 bases at V and 4 bases at J; junction bases unmatched: 7. CDR3 length: 14 amino acids. Germline-derived CDR1 and CDR2 are SGHDT and YYEEEE. As DNA, the CDR3 is TGTGCCAGCAGTACCGGGACAGGGTTATACGAGCAGTACTTC. Translation: CASSTGTGLYEQYF.